This T cell receptor beta chain was recovered during a study of shared clonotypes between healthy human individuals. Study results and limitations: Shared clonotypes across all four donors exceeded non-shared ones in generation probability. Limitation of the genetic and exposure-history diversity represented came from the few donors. On the whole, naive subsets had larger estimated richness than memory subsets had.

A deep-level run was used for the assay. Sequencing was performed with immunoSEQ multiplex PCR; in TCRdb, only in-frame clones are kept and a portion is missing. Among 1,500,000 or so clones listed, 95% to 97% were seen once. CDR1 is LNHDA, CDR2 SQIVND, per germline (reference sequence). The CDR3 has 13 residues. Deletions cut 3 bases from V and 6 bases from J, with 9 bases between. This clone was picked up a small number of times. Its target is unknown. The sequencing sample was made of naive CD4+ T cells sorted from blood. Subset meaning: CD45RA+ positively selected. The chain employs TRBV19 and TRBJ1-5; unclear D gene. This TCR was recovered from a man aged 25-45 years in good health. The CDR3 nucleotides read TGTGCCAGTAGTATCGACGGGCCTCAGCCCCAGCATTTT. Translation gives CASSIDGPQPQHF.